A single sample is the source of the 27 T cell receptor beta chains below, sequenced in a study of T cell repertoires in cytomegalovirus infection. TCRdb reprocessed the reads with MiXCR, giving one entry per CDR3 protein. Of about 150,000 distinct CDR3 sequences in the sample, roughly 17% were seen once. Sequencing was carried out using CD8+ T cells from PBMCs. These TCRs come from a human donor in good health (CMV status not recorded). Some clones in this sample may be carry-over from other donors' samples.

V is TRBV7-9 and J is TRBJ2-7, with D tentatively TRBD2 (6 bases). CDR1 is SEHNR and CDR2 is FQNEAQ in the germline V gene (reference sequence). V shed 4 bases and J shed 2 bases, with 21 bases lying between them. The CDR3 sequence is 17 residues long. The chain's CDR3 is CASSYPGEERKTYEQYF. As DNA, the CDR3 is TGTGCCAGCAGCTACCCCGGGGAGGAGCGCAAAACCTACGAGCAGTACTTC. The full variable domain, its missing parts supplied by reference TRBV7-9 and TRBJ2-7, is DTGVSQNPRHKITKRGQNVTFRCDPISEHNRLYWYRQTLGQGPEFLTYFQNEAQLEKSRLLSDRFSAERPKGSFSTLEIQRTEQGDSAMYLCASSYPGEERKTYEQYFGPGTRLTVT.

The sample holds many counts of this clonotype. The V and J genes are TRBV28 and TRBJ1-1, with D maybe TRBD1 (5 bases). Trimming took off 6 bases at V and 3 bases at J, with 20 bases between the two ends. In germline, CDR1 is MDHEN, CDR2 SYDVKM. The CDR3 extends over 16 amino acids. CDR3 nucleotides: TGTGCCAGCAGACCAAACGGCAGGAGGGGTGACACTGAAGCTTTCTTT. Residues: CASRPNGRRGDTEAFF.

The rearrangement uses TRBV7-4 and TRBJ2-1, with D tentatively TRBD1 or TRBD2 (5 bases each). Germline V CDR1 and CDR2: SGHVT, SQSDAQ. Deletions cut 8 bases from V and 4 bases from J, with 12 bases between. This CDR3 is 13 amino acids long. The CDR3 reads CASPGTEYNEQFF. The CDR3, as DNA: TGTGCCAGCCCCGGGACCGAATACAATGAGCAGTTCTTC.

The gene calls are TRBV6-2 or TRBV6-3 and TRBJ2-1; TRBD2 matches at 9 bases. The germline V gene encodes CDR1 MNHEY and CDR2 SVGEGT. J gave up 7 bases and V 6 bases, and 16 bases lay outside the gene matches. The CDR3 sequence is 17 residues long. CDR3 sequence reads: CASSRRLAENPGNEQFF. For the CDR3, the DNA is TGTGCCAGCAGCCGGAGACTAGCGGAAAACCCAGGGAATGAGCAGTTCTTC.

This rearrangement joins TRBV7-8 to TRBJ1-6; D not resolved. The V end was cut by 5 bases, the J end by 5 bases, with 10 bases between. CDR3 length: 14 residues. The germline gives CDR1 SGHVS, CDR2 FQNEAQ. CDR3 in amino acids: CASSPGLNNSPLHF. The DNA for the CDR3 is TGTGCCAGCAGCCCTGGGCTGAATAATTCACCCCTCCACTTT.

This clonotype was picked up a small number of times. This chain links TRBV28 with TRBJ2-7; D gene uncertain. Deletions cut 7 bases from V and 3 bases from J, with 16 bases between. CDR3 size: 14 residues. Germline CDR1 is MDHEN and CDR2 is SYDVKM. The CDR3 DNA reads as TGTGCCAGCACCGCCCCAGGAACCGACTACGAGCAGTACTTC. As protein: CASTAPGTDYEQYF. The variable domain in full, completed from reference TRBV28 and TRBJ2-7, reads DVKVTQSSRYLVKRTGEKVFLECVQDMDHENMFWYRQDPGLGLRLIYFSYDVKMKEKGDIPEGYSVSREKKERFSLILESASTNQTSMYLCASTAPGTDYEQYFGPGTRLTVT.

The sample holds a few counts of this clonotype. This CDR3 reads CASSFITGPDEKLFF. The CDR3 region has the DNA TGTGCCAGCAGTTTTATCACAGGGCCAGATGAAAAACTGTTTTTT. The genes are TRBV7-3 and TRBJ1-4, with TRBD1 as a possible D gene (6 bases). This CDR3 has 15 amino acids. The V end lost 6 bases, the J end lost 6 bases, and 17 bases lay between the germline ends. Germline V CDR1 and CDR2: SGHTA, FQGTGA. The full variable domain, with the rest looked up from reference TRBV7-3 and TRBJ1-4, is GAGVSQTPSNKVTEKGKYVELRCDPISGHTALYWYRQSLGQGPEFLIYFQGTGAADDSGLPNDRFFAVRPEGSVSTLKIQRTERGDSAVYLCASSFITGPDEKLFFGSGTQLSVL.

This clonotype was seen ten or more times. The CDR3 coding sequence is TGTGCCAGCAGTGAGGACCTTTTCACCGGGGAGCTGTTTTTT. Translated, it gives CASSEDLFTGELFF. The chain is built from TRBV6-4 and TRBJ2-2; no firm D call. The CDR3 consists of 14 residues. Per germline, CDR1 MRHNA and CDR2 SNTAGT. The V and J ends lost 3 bases and 4 bases respectively, with 9 bases between them.

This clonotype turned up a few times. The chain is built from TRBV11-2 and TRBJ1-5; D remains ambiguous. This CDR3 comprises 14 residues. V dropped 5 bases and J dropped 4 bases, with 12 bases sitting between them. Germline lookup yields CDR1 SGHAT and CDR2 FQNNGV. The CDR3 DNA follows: TGTGCCAGCAGCCCGGACCCTTATAATCAGCCCCAGCATTTT. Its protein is CASSPDPYNQPQHF.

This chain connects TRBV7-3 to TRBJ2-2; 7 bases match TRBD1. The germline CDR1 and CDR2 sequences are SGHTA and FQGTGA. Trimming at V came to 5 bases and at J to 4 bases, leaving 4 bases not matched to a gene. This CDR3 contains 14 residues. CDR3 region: CASSLTGTTGELFF. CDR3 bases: TGTGCCAGCAGCCTGACAGGGACCACCGGGGAGCTGTTTTTT. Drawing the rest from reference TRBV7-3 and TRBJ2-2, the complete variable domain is GAGVSQTPSNKVTEKGKYVELRCDPISGHTALYWYRQSLGQGPEFLIYFQGTGAADDSGLPNDRFFAVRPEGSVSTLKIQRTERGDSAVYLCASSLTGTTGELFFGEGSRLTVL.

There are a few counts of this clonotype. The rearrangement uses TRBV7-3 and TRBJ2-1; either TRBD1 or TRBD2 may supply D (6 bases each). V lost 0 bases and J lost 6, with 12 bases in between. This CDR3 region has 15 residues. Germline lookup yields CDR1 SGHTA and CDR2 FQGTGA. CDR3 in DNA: TGTGCCAGCAGCTTAACGTCCTGGGGGGCCAATGAGCAGTTCTTC. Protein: CASSLTSWGANEQFF.

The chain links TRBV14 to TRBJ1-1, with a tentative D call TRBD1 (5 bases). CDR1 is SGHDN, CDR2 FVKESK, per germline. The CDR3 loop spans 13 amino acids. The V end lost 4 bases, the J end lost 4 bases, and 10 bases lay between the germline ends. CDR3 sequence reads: CASSLREGTEAFF. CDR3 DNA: TGTGCCAGCAGCCTCAGGGAGGGCACTGAAGCTTTCTTT.

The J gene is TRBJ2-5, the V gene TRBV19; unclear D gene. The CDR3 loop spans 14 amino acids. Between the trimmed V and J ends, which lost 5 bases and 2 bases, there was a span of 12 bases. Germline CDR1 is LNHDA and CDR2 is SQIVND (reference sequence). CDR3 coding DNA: TGTGCCAGTAGTGCCCAGGTTTTGCAAGAGACCCAGTACTTC. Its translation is CASSAQVLQETQYF.

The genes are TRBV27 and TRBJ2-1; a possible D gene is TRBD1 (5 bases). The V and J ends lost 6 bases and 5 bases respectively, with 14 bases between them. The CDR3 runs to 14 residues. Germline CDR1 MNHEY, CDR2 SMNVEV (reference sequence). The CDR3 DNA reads TGTGCCAGCAGCCCTATCCTAGGGGACAATGAGCAGTTCTTC. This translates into CASSPILGDNEQFF.

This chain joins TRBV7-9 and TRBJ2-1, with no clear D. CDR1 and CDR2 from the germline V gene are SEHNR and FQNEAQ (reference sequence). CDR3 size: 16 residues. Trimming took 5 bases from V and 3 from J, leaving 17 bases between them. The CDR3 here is CASSPYLGLDYNEQFF. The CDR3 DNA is TGTGCCAGCAGCCCTTACCTCGGTTTGGACTACAATGAGCAGTTCTTC.

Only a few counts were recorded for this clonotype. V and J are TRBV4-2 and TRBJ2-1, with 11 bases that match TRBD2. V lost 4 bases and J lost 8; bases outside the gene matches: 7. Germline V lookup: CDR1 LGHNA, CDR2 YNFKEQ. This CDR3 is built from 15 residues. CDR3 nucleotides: TGTGCCAGCAGCCTTACTAGCGGGAGAGCGGATGAGCAGTTCTTC. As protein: CASSLTSGRADEQFF.

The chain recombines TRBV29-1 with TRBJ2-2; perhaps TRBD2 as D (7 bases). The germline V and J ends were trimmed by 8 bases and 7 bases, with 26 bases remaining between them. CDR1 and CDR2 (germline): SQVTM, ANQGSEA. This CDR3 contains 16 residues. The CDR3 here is CSLLWGGRGVGGELFF. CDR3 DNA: TGCAGCCTCCTATGGGGTGGGAGGGGGGTCGGCGGGGAGCTGTTTTTT.

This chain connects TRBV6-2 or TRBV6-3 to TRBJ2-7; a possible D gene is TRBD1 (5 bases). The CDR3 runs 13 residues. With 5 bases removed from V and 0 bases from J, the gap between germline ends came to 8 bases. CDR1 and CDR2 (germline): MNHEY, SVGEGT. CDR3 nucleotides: TGTGCCAGCAGTGGGGCTCCCTCCTACGAGCAGTACTTC. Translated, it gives CASSGAPSYEQYF.

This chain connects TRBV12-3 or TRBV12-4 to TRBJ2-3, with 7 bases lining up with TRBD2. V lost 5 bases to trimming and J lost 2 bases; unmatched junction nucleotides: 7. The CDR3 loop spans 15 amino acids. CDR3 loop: CASSPTGLYTDTQYF. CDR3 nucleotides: TGTGCCAGCAGTCCCACGGGACTATACACAGATACGCAGTATTTT.

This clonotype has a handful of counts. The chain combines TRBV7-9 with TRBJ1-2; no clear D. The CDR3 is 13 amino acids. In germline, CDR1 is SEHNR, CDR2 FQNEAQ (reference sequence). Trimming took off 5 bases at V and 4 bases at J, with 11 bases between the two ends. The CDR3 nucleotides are TGTGCCAGCAGCAACGGGCAGATCTATGGCTACACCTTC. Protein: CASSNGQIYGYTF.

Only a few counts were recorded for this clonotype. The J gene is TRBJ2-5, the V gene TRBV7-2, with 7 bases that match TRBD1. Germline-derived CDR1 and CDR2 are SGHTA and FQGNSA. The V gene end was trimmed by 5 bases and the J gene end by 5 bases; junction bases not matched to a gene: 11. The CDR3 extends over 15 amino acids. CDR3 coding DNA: TGTGCCAGCAGCCCCGACAGGGCGGTCCAGGAGACCCAGTACTTC. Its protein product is CASSPDRAVQETQYF.

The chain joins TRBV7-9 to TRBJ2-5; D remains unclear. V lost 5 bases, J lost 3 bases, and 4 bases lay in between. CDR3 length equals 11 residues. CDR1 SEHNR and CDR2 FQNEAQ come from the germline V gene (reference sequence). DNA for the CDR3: TGTGCCAGCAGCGGAGAAGAGACCCAGTACTTC. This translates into CASSGEETQYF.

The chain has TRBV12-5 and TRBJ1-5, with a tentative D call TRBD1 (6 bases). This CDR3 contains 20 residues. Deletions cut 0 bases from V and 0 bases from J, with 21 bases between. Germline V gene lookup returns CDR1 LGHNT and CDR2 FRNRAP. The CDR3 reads CASGLVQTGPVLYSNQPQHF. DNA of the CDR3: TGTGCTAGTGGTTTGGTACAGACAGGCCCGGTCCTATATAGCAATCAGCCCCAGCATTTT. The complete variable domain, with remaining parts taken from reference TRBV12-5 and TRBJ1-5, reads DARVTQTPRHKVTEMGQEVTMRCQPILGHNTVFWYRQTMMQGLELLAYFRNRAPLDDSGMPKDRFSAEMPDATLATLKIQPSEPRDSAVYFCASGLVQTGPVLYSNQPQHFGDGTRLSIL.

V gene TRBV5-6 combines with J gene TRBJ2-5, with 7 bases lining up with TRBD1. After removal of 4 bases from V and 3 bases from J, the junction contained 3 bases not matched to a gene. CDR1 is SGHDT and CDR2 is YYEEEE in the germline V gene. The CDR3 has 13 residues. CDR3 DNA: TGTGCCAGCAGCGGGGACAGTAAAGAGACCCAGTACTTC. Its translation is CASSGDSKETQYF.

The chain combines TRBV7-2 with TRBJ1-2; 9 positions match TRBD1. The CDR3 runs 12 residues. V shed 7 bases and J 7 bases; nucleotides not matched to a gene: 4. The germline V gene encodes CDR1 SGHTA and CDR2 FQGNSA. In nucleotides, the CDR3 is TGTGCCAGCACACAGGGGGCGATTGGCTACACCTTC. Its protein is CASTQGAIGYTF. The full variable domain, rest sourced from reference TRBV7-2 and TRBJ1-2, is GAGVSQSPSNKVTEKGKDVELRCDPISGHTALYWYRQSLGQGLEFLIYFQGNSAPDKSGLPSDRFSAERTGGSVSTLTIQRTQQEDSAVYLCASTQGAIGYTFGSGTRLTVV.

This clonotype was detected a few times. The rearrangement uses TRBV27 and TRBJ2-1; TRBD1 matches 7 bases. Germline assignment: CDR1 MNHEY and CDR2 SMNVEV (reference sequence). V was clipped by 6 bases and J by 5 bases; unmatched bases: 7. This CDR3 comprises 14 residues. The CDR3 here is CASRPDRWNNEQFF. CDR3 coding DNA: TGTGCCAGCAGGCCGGACAGGTGGAACAATGAGCAGTTCTTC.

The chain's CDR3 is CASSPDRDRSQPQHF. The CDR3 DNA is TGTGCCAGCAGCCCTGACAGGGATCGAAGTCAGCCCCAGCATTTT. The rearrangement joins TRBV7-9 to TRBJ1-5, with 7 positions matching TRBD1. CDR3 length: 15 residues. V trimming: 5 bases; J trimming: 6 bases; junction bases outside the gene matches: 10. Germline CDR1 and CDR2: SEHNR and FQNEAQ (reference sequence).